This T cell receptor beta chain was identified in a study of shared clonotypes between healthy human individuals. V trimming: 6 bases; J trimming: 6 bases; junction bases outside the gene matches: 6. There are 15 residues in the CDR3. In germline, CDR1 is SGHNT, CDR2 YYREEE (reference sequence). The repertoire was sequenced with immunoSEQ multiplex PCR; TCRdb's copy has only in-frame clones and lacks some. Counted here are millions of clones, approximately 95% occurring once; the ten biggest clones make up 0.1% to 0.15%. The chain has TRBV5-4 and TRBJ2-2, with TRBD2 matching over 12 bases. The specimen sequenced was naive CD4+ T cells sorted from blood. Stated subset: CD45RA+ positively selected. This sequence originates from a man between 18 and 29 years old in good health. CDR3: CASTTSGSTAGELFF. The CDR3 coding sequence is TGTGCCAGCACGACTAGCGGGAGTACCGCCGGGGAGCTGTTTTTT.